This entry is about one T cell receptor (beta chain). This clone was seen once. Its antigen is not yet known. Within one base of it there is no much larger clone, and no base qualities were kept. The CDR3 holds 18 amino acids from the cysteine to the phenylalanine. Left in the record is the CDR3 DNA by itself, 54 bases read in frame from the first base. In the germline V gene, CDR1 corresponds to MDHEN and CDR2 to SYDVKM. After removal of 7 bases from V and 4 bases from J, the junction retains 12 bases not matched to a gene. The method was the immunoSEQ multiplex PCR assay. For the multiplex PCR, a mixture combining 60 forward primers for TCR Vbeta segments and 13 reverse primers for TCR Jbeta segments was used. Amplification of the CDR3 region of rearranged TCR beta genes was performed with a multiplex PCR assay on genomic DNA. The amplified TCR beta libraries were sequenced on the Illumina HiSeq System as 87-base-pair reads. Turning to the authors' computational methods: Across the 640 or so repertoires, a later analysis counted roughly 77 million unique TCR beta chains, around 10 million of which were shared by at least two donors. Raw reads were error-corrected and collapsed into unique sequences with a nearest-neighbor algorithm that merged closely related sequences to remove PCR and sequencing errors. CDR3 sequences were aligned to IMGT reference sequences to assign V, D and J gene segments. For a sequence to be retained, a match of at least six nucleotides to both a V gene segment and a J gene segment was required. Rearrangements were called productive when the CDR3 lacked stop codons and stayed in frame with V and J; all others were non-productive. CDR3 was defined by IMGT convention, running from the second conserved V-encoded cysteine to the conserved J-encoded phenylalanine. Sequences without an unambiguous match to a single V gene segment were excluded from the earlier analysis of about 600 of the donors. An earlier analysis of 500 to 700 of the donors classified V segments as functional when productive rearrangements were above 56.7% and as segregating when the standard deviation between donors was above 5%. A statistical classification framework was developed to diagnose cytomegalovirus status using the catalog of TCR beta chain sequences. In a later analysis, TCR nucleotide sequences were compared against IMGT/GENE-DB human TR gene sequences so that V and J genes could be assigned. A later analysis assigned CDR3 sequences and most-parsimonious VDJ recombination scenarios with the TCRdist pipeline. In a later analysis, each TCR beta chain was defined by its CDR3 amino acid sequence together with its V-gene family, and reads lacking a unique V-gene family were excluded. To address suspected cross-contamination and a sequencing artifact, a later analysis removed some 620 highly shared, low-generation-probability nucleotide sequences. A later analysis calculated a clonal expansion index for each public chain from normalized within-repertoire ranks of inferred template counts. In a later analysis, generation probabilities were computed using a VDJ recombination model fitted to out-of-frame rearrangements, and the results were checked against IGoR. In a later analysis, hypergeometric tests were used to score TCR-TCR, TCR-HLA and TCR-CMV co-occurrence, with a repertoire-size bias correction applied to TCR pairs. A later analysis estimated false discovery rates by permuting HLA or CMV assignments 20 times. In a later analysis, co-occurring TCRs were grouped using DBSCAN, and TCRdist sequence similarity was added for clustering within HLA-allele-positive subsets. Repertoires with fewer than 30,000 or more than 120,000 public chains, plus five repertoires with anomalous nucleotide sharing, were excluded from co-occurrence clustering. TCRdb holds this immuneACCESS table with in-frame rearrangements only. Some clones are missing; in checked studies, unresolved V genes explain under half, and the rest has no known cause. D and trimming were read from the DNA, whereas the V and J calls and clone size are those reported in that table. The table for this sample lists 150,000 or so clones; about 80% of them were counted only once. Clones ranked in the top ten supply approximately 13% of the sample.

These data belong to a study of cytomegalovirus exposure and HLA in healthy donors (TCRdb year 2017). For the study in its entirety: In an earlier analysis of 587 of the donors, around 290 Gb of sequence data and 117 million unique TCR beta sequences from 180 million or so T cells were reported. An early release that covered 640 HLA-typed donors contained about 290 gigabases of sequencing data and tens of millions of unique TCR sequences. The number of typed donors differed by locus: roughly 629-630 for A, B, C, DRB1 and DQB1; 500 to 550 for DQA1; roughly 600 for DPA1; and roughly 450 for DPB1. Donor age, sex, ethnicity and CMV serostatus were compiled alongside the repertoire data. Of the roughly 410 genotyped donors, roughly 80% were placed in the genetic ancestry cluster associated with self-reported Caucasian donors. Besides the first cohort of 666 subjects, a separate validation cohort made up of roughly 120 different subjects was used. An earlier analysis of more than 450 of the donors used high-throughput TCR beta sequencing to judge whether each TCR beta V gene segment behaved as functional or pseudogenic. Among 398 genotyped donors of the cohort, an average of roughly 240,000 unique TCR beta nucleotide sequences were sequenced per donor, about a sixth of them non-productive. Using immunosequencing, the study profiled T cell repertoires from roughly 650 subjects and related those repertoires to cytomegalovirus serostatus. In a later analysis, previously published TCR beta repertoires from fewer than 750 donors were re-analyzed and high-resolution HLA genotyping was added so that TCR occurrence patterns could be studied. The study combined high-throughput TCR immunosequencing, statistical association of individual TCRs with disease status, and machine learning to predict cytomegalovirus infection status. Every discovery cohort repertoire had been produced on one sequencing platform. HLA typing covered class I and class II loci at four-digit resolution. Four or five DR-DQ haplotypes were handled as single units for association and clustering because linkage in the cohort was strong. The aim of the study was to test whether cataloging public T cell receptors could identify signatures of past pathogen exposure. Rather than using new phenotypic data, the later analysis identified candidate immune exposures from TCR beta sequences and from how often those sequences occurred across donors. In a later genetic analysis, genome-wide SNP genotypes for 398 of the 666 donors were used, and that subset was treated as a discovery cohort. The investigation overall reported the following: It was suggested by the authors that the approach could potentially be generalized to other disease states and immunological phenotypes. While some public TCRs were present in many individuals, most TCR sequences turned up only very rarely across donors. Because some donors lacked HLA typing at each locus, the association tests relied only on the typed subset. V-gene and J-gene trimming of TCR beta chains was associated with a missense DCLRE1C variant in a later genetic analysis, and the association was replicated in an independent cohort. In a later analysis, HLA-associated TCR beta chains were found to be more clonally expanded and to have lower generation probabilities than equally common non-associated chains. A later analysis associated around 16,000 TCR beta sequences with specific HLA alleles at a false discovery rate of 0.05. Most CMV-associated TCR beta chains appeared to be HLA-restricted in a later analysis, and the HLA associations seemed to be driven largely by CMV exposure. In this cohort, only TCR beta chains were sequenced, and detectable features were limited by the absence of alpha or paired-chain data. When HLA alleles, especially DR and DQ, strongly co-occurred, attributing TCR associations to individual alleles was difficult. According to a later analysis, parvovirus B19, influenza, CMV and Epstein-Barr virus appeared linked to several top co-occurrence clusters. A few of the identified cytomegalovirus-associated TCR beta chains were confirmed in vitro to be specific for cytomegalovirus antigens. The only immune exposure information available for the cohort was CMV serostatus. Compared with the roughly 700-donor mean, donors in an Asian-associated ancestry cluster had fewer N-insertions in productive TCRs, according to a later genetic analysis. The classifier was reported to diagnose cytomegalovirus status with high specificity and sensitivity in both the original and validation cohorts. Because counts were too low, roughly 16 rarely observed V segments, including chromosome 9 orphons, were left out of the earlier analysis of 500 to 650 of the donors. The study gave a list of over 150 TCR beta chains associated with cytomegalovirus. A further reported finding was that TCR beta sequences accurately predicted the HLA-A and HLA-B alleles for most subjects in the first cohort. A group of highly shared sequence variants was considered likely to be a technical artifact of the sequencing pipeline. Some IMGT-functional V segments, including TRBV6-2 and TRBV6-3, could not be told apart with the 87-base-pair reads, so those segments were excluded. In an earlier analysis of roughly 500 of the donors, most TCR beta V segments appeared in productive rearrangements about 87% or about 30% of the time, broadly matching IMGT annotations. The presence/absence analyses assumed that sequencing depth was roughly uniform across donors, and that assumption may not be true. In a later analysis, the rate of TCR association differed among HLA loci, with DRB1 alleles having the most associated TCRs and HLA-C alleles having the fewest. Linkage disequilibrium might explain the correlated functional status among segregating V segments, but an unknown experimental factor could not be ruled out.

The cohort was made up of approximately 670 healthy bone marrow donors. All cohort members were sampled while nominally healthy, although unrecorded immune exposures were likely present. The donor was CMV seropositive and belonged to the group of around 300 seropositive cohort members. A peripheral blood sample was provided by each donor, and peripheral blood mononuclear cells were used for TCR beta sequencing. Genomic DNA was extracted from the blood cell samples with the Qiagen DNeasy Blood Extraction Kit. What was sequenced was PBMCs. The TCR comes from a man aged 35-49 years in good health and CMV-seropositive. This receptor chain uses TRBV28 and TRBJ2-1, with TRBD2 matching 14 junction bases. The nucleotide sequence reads TGTGCCAGCAACTCAGTACGACTAGCGGGAGGGAATTACAATGAGCAGTTCTTC. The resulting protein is CASNSVRLAGGNYNEQFF.